This is a list of T cell receptor beta chains from one sample in a study of blood T cell repertoires in COVID-19. Produced via immunoSEQ multiplex PCR; TCRdb's table is partial and in-frame only. The repertoire holds fewer than 90,000 clones, with around three quarters as singletons. The sequenced material came from peripheral blood. These receptors were collected from an elderly woman with acute or convalescent COVID-19. Each CDR3 is given with its conserved first and last residue. Fields, in order: V gene, J gene, D gene, clone size, CDR3 DNA, CDR3 protein. The D gene is left open where the match is weak. Size tells how often a clone was seen (once, few, many) or the class of an expanded clone, and some rows leave it out.

V: TRBV18; J: TRBJ2-3; D: NA; size: NA; DNA: TGTGCCAGCTCACCGGGGCATAAAAGCACAGATACGCAGTATTTT; CDR3: CASSPGHKSTDTQYF
V: TRBV5-4; J: TRBJ2-1; D: TRBD2; size: NA; DNA: TGTGCCAGCAGCCGCCAGCGGGGGGATAGGCAGTTCTTC; CDR3: CASSRQRGDRQFF
V: TRBV7-3; J: TRBJ2-2; D: TRBD2; size: NA; DNA: TGTGCCAGCAGCCGGGGACTAGGGGACACCGGGGAGCTGTTTTTT; CDR3: CASSRGLGDTGELFF
V: TRBV7-9; J: TRBJ2-1; D: TRBD2; size: NA; DNA: TGTGCCAGCAGCTACGGACTAGCGGGAGCTGGCAATGAGCAGTTCTTC; CDR3: CASSYGLAGAGNEQFF
V: TRBV7-8; J: TRBJ2-2; D: TRBD2; size: NA; DNA: TGTGCCAGCAGCTCGTTAGCGGGAGGCGGCACCGGGGAGCTGTTTTTT; CDR3: CASSSLAGGGTGELFF
V: TRBV10-3; J: TRBJ2-3; D: TRBD1; size: NA; DNA: TGTGCCGTTGGGACAGGGGGTGATACGCAGTATTTT; CDR3: CAVGTGGDTQYF
V: TRBV3-1/TRBV3-2; J: TRBJ2-7; D: NA; size: few; DNA: TGTGCCAGCAGCCAAGTGCGGGGGCTCTACGAGCAGTACTTC; CDR3: CASSQVRGLYEQYF
V: TRBV2; J: TRBJ1-5; D: NA; size: NA; DNA: TGTGCCAGCAGTGACAGGGAAAATCAGCCCCAGCATTTT; CDR3: CASSDRENQPQHF
V: TRBV25-1; J: TRBJ2-1; D: NA; size: NA; DNA: TGTGCCAGCAGTGAACCGGCCCGGGGTGAGCAGTTCTTC; CDR3: CASSEPARGEQFF
V: TRBV11-1; J: TRBJ2-3; D: TRBD1; size: NA; DNA: TGTGCCAGCAGCTTATTGGGACAGAAACTCACAGATACGCAGTATTTT; CDR3: CASSLLGQKLTDTQYF
V: TRBV15; J: TRBJ2-3; D: NA; size: NA; DNA: TGTGCCACCAGCACAAGGACGCGGGGAGATACGCAGTATTTT; CDR3: CATSTRTRGDTQYF
V: TRBV27; J: TRBJ1-2; D: TRBD1; size: NA; DNA: TGTGCCAGCAGTTTATTGGGGACAGAACTGGATGGCTACACCTTC; CDR3: CASSLLGTELDGYTF
V: TRBV24-1; J: TRBJ2-1; D: TRBD1; size: NA; DNA: TGTGCCACCAGTGATGGCGGGACAGGCACCTACAATGAGCAGTTCTTC; CDR3: CATSDGGTGTYNEQFF
V: TRBV10-1; J: TRBJ2-5; D: TRBD2; size: NA; DNA: TGCGCCAGTGCTAGCGGGAGGTACCAAGAGACCCAGTACTTC; CDR3: CASASGRYQETQYF
V: TRBV9; J: TRBJ2-3; D: NA; size: NA; DNA: TGTGCCAGCAGCGTCCGCGGTGGGTACGCGCAGTATTTT; CDR3: CASSVRGGYAQYF
V: TRBV10-2; J: TRBJ2-1; D: NA; size: NA; DNA: TGCGCCAGCAGTGCGTTAGATCCCTCCTACAATGAGCAGTTCTTC; CDR3: CASSALDPSYNEQFF
V: TRBV10-3; J: TRBJ1-1; D: TRBD1; size: NA; DNA: TGTGCCATCAGCGGACAGGGGGCGGGAGCTTTCTTT; CDR3: CAISGQGAGAFF
V: TRBV3-1/TRBV3-2; J: TRBJ2-7; D: TRBD2; size: NA; DNA: TGTGCCAGCAGCCAAGATGGCGGGGGTTACGAGCAGTACTTC; CDR3: CASSQDGGGYEQYF
V: TRBV18; J: TRBJ2-1; D: NA; size: once; DNA: TGTGCCAGCTCACCCCTTAATTACAATGAGCAGTTCTTC; CDR3: CASSPLNYNEQFF
V: TRBV5-1; J: TRBJ2-5; D: NA; size: NA; DNA: TGCGCCAGCAGCTTGCGGGGGGCGGAAGAGACCCAGTACTTC; CDR3: CASSLRGAEETQYF
V: TRBV18; J: TRBJ2-5; D: NA; size: NA; DNA: TGTGCCAGCTCACCTTACGCTGGTCGGTTGGGAGAGGTGGAGACCCAGTACTTC; CDR3: CASSPYAGRLGEVETQYF
V: TRBV18; J: TRBJ2-1; D: NA; size: NA; DNA: TGTGCCAGCTCACCTCTCTACAATGAGCAGTTCTTC; CDR3: CASSPLYNEQFF
V: TRBV5-4; J: TRBJ1-1; D: NA; size: NA; DNA: TGTGCCAGCAGATACAGGGAAGTCACTGAAGCTTTCTTT; CDR3: CASRYREVTEAFF
V: TRBV20-1; J: TRBJ2-3; D: NA; size: NA; DNA: TGCAGTGCTAGTCCGGCCGGCGGGATCGGCACAGATACGCAGTATTTT; CDR3: CSASPAGGIGTDTQYF
V: TRBV2; J: TRBJ2-7; D: TRBD1; size: NA; DNA: TGTGCCAGCAGTGCGACAGGGTGGGAGCAGTACTTC; CDR3: CASSATGWEQYF
V: TRBV27; J: TRBJ1-2; D: NA; size: NA; DNA: TGTGCCAGCACCGACAGCTACCTAGCTAACTATGGCTACACCTTC; CDR3: CASTDSYLANYGYTF
V: TRBV6-5; J: TRBJ2-3; D: TRBD1; size: once; DNA: TGTGCCAGCAGACCACCGGGACAGTCAGATACGCAGTATTTT; CDR3: CASRPPGQSDTQYF
V: TRBV6-1; J: TRBJ2-3; D: TRBD1; size: NA; DNA: TGTGCCAGCAGTGACCGGGACAGGGGCACAGATACGCAGTATTTT; CDR3: CASSDRDRGTDTQYF
V: TRBV15; J: TRBJ2-4; D: TRBD1; size: NA; DNA: TGTGCCACCAGCAGGACAGGGGCTAAAAACATTCAGTACTTC; CDR3: CATSRTGAKNIQYF
V: TRBV7-9; J: TRBJ2-3; D: TRBD2; size: NA; DNA: TGTGCCACCGGGACTAGGGCAGATACGCAGTATTTT; CDR3: CATGTRADTQYF
V: TRBV7-8; J: TRBJ1-2; D: NA; size: NA; DNA: TGTGCCAGCAGCCCAGGTGGGCATACTAACTATGGCTACACCTTC; CDR3: CASSPGGHTNYGYTF
V: TRBV19; J: TRBJ1-1; D: TRBD1; size: once; DNA: TGTGCCAGTAGTATCAGACAGGGGGTAGTCACTGAAGCTTTCTTT; CDR3: CASSIRQGVVTEAFF
V: TRBV5-8; J: TRBJ1-5; D: NA; size: NA; DNA: TGTGCCAGCAGCACTTCCGGTACAGAAAGCAATCAGCCCCAGCATTTT; CDR3: CASSTSGTESNQPQHF
V: TRBV6-5; J: TRBJ2-3; D: TRBD2; size: NA; DNA: TGTGCCAGCAGCCGGGGGGGGACCACAGATACGCAGTATTTT; CDR3: CASSRGGTTDTQYF
V: TRBV5-1; J: TRBJ1-4; D: TRBD1; size: NA; DNA: TGCGCCAGCAGCCCGGGACAGGGGGCAACTAATGAAAAACTGTTTTTT; CDR3: CASSPGQGATNEKLFF
V: TRBV25-1; J: TRBJ1-2; D: NA; size: NA; DNA: TGTGCCAGCAGTGAATTCCAGGGGCCGATTAACTATGGCTACACCTTC; CDR3: CASSEFQGPINYGYTF
V: TRBV2; J: TRBJ2-3; D: NA; size: NA; DNA: TGTGCCAGCAGTGAACGCGTGGATACGCAGTATTTT; CDR3: CASSERVDTQYF
V: TRBV6-5; J: TRBJ1-1; D: NA; size: few; DNA: TGTGCCAGCAGTTACTCGACCAGGCAGAACACTGAAGCTTTCTTT; CDR3: CASSYSTRQNTEAFF
V: TRBV9; J: TRBJ2-1; D: TRBD2; size: NA; DNA: TGTGCCAGCAGCCTACCGGGACTAGCGGGGGAGCACAATGAGCAGTTCTTC; CDR3: CASSLPGLAGEHNEQFF
V: TRBV2; J: TRBJ2-2; D: NA; size: NA; DNA: TGTGCCAGCATACAAGTGGTGAACACCGGGGAGCTGTTTTTT; CDR3: CASIQVVNTGELFF
V: TRBV19; J: TRBJ2-4; D: TRBD1; size: NA; DNA: TGTGCCAGTAGTATCCACGTGTGGACAGGGGAAAACATTCAGTACTTC; CDR3: CASSIHVWTGENIQYF
V: TRBV6-5; J: TRBJ2-4; D: TRBD2; size: NA; DNA: TGTGCCATTACTAGCGGGTTTGCAAACATTCAGTACTTC; CDR3: CAITSGFANIQYF
V: TRBV27; J: TRBJ2-3; D: NA; size: NA; DNA: TGTGCCAGCAGTTTAATGAGGACAGTCACAGATACGCAGTATTTT; CDR3: CASSLMRTVTDTQYF
V: TRBV2; J: TRBJ1-1; D: TRBD1; size: NA; DNA: TGTGCCAGCAGAGGACAGGGAAACACTGAAGCTTTCTTT; CDR3: CASRGQGNTEAFF
V: TRBV7-3; J: TRBJ2-6; D: NA; size: once; DNA: TGTGCCAGCAGCTTTGGAGGCTCTGGGGCCAACGTCCTGACTTTC; CDR3: CASSFGGSGANVLTF
V: TRBV2; J: TRBJ2-2; D: TRBD2; size: NA; DNA: TGTGCCAGCTCTGGACTAGCGGGGAGAACCGGGGAGCTGTTTTTT; CDR3: CASSGLAGRTGELFF
V: TRBV5-1; J: TRBJ1-1; D: NA; size: NA; DNA: TGCGCCAGCAGCTTGGTTGGACAGACGGACCGCGGAGCTTTCTTT; CDR3: CASSLVGQTDRGAFF
V: TRBV7-2; J: TRBJ2-7; D: NA; size: NA; DNA: TGTGCCAGCAGCTTAGCGGTCAAGGCAGGAGAGCAGTACTTC; CDR3: CASSLAVKAGEQYF
V: TRBV5-4; J: TRBJ1-1; D: NA; size: NA; DNA: TGTGCCAGCACCTTAACGGGGGTGAGAACTGAAGCTTTCTTT; CDR3: CASTLTGVRTEAFF
V: TRBV25-1; J: TRBJ2-2; D: NA; size: NA; DNA: TGTGCCAGCAGTGGGAGCGGCACCGGGGAGCTGTTTTTT; CDR3: CASSGSGTGELFF
V: TRBV12-3/TRBV12-4; J: TRBJ2-1; D: NA; size: once; DNA: TGTGCCAGCACCCTCTCCCAAACTCAGCAGTTCTTC; CDR3: CASTLSQTQQFF
V: TRBV6-5; J: TRBJ2-7; D: TRBD1; size: NA; DNA: TGTGCCATCGAGGGACAGGCTACCTACGAGCAGTACTTC; CDR3: CAIEGQATYEQYF
V: TRBV3-1/TRBV3-2; J: TRBJ2-2; D: NA; size: NA; DNA: TGTGCCAGCAGCCAAGATGGGGCGGAGCTGTTTTTT; CDR3: CASSQDGAELFF
V: TRBV10-3; J: TRBJ2-1; D: TRBD2; size: NA; DNA: TGTGCCATCAGTGAGTTGCGGGGGGGGGCTGCTGAGCAGTTCTTC; CDR3: CAISELRGGAAEQFF
V: TRBV6-5; J: TRBJ1-2; D: TRBD1; size: NA; DNA: TGTGCCAGCAGTATTGACAGGGATGGCTACACCTTC; CDR3: CASSIDRDGYTF
V: TRBV27; J: TRBJ1-4; D: NA; size: NA; DNA: TGTGCCAGCAGTTTCGCGGGGGCGAGGGAAAAACTGTTTTTT; CDR3: CASSFAGAREKLFF
V: TRBV11-3; J: TRBJ2-5; D: TRBD1; size: NA; DNA: TGTGCCAGCAGCTTAGGGACAGGGTTAGTCCCTGAGACCCAGTACTTC; CDR3: CASSLGTGLVPETQYF
V: TRBV25-1; J: TRBJ2-3; D: TRBD2; size: NA; DNA: TGTGCCAGCAGCCGCATTAGCGGGAGCGTGGATACGCAGTATTTT; CDR3: CASSRISGSVDTQYF
V: TRBV2; J: TRBJ2-2; D: NA; size: NA; DNA: TGTGCCAGCAGGGGCAGCTCCAACACCGGGGAGCTGTTTTTT; CDR3: CASRGSSNTGELFF
V: TRBV29-1; J: TRBJ1-2; D: NA; size: NA; DNA: TGCAGCGTTGAAGCAGGGAGGTATGGCTACACCTTC; CDR3: CSVEAGRYGYTF